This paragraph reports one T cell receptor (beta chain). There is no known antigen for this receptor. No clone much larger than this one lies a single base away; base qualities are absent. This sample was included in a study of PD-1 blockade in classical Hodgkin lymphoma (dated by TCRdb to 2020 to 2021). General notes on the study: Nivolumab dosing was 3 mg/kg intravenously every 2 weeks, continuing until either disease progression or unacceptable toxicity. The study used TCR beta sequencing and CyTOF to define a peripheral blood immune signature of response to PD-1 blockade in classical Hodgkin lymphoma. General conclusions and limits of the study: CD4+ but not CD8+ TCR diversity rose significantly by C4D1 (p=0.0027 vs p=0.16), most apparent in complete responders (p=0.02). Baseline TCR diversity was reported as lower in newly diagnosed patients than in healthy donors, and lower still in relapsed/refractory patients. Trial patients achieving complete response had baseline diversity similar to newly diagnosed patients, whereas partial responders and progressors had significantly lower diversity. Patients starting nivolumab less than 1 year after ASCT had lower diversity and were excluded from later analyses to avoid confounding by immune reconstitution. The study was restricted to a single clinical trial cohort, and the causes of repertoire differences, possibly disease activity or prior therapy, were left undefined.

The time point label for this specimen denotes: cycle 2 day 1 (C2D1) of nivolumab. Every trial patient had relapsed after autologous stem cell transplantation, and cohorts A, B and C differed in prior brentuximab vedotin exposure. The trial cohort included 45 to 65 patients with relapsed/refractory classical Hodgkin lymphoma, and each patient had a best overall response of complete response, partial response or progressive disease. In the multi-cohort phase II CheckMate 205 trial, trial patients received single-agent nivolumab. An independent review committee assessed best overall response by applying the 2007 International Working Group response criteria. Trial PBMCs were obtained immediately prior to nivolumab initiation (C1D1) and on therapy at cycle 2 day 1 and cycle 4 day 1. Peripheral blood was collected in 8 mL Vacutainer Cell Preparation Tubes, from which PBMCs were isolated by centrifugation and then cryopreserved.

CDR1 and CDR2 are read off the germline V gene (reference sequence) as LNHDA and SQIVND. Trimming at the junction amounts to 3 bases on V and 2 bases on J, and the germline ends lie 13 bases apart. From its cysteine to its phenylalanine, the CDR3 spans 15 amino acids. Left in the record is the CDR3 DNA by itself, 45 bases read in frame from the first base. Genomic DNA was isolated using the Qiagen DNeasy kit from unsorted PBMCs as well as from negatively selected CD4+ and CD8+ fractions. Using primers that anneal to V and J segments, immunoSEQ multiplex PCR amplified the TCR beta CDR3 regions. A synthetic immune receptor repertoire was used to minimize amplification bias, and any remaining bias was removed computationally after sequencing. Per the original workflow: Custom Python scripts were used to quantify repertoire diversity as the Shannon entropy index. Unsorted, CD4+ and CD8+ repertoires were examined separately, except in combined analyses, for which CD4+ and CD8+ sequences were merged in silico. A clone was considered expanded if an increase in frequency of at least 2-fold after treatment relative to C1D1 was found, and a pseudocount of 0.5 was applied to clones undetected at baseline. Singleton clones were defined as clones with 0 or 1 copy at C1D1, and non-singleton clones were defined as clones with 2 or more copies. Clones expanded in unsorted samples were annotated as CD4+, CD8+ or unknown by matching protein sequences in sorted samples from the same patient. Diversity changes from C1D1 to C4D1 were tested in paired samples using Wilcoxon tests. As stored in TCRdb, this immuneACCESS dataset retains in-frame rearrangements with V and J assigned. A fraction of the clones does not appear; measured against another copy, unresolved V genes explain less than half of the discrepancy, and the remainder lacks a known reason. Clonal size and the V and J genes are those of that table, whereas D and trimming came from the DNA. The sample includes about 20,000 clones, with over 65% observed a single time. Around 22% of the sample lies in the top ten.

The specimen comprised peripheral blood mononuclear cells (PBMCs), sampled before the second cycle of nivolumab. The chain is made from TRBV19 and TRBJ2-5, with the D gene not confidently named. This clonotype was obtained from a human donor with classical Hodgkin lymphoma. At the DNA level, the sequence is TGTGCCAGTAGTATGGTAGGTGGGCAGCAAGAGACCCAGTACTTC. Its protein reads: CASSMVGGQQETQYF.